The next 5 T cell receptor beta chains were all read from a single sample in a study of regulatory T cells in long-lasting Graves disease. Combining iRepertoire HTBI primers with Arm-PCR of CDR3 regions, the authors built TCR beta libraries. TCRdb redid the calling of the multiplex PCR reads with MiXCR, one entry per CDR3 protein. The sample consists of some 600,000 distinct CDR3 sequences, approximately 16% of them appearing once. Time point described: newly diagnosed GD, antithyroid drugs for less than 3 months. Extracted RNA from PBMCs served as the source of the TCR library. In addition, the sample was reused for a study of T cells in Graves' hyperthyroidism and ophthalmopathy.

The sample here was peripheral blood mononuclear cells (PBMCs), taken at new diagnosis, from a patient treated with antithyroid drugs. These receptors all stem from a young man with Graves disease.

Many counts were recorded for this clonotype. The gene calls are TRBV7-2 and TRBJ2-1; D call uncertain. The V gene lost 1 base and the J gene lost 8 bases, with 18 bases spanning the gap. The CDR3 extends over 16 amino acids. CDR1 is SGHTA, CDR2 FQGNSA, per germline. CDR3 loop: CASSLVGRWFHHEQFF. As DNA, the CDR3 is TGTGCCAGCAGCTTAGTGGGCCGCTGGTTCCACCATGAGCAGTTCTTC.

This clonotype appeared a few times. The chain has TRBV25-1 and TRBJ2-3; tentative D call: TRBD2 (5 bases). V dropped 2 bases and J dropped 2 bases, with 5 bases sitting between them. There are 13 residues in the CDR3. The V gene's germline CDR1 is MGHDK and CDR2 SYGVNS. The CDR3 loop reads CASSEDYTDTQYF. The CDR3 nucleotides are TGTGCCAGCAGTGAAGACTACACAGATACGCAGTATTTT.

This clonotype was found a few times. The chain recombines TRBV30 with TRBJ1-6; 7 bases agree with TRBD1. J lost 7 bases, V lost 3 bases, and 0 bases had no gene match. The CDR3 runs 12 residues. The V gene's germline CDR1 is GTSNPN and CDR2 SVGIG (reference sequence). The chain's CDR3 is CAWSRGNSPLHF. The CDR3 bases are TGTGCCTGGAGCAGGGGGAATTCACCCCTCCACTTT.

The gene calls are TRBV28 and TRBJ2-5, with 14 bases fitting TRBD2. The CDR3 covers 18 residues. With 4 bases clipped from V and 1 base from J, the junction kept 8 bases outside the gene matches. The germline gives CDR1 MDHEN, CDR2 SYDVKM. In nucleotides, the CDR3 is TGTGCCAGCAGTTCCGGGACTAGCGGGGGAGATCTCCAAGAGACCCAGTACTTC. It specifies CASSSGTSGGDLQETQYF. Together with reference TRBV28 and TRBJ2-5, the CDR3 gives the full variable domain: DVKVTQSSRYLVKRTGEKVFLECVQDMDHENMFWYRQDPGLGLRLIYFSYDVKMKEKGDIPEGYSVSREKKERFSLILESASTNQTSMYLCASSSGTSGGDLQETQYFGPGTRLLVL.

This chain connects TRBV28 to TRBJ1-6; possibly TRBD1 for D (5 bases). Germline CDR1 and CDR2: MDHEN and SYDVKM. This CDR3 spans 15 amino acids. The V end lost 1 base, the J end lost 6 bases, and 10 bases lay between the germline ends. The chain's CDR3 is CASSLSQGSNSPLHF. Written as DNA, the CDR3 is TGTGCCAGCAGTTTATCGCAGGGAAGTAATTCACCCCTCCACTTT. Based on the CDR3 plus reference TRBV28 and TRBJ1-6, the full variable domain is DVKVTQSSRYLVKRTGEKVFLECVQDMDHENMFWYRQDPGLGLRLIYFSYDVKMKEKGDIPEGYSVSREKKERFSLILESASTNQTSMYLCASSLSQGSNSPLHFGNGTRLTVT.